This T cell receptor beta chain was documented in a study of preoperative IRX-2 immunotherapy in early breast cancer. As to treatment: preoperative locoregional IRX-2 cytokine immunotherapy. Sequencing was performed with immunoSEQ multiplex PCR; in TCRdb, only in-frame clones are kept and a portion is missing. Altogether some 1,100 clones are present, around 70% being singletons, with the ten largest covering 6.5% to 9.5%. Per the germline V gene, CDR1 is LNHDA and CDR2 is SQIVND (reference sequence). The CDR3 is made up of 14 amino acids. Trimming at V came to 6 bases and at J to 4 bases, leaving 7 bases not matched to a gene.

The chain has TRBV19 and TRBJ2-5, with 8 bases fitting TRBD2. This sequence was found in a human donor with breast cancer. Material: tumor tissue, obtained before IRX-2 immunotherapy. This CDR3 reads CASRRTGGRETQYF. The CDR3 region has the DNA TGTGCCAGTAGGCGGACGGGGGGGAGAGAGACCCAGTACTTC.